The rows below give T cell receptor beta chains drawn from one sample of a study of early T cells in non-severe SARS-CoV-2 infection. In TCRdb, the 5' RACE reads were re-called with MiXCR into one record per CDR3 protein. The data show 65,000 to 80,000 distinct CDR3 sequences, about 10% seen once. The sequenced material came from whole blood. These receptors originate from an adult who was a healthcare worker with PCR-confirmed SARS-CoV-2 infection or an uninfected control (not recorded which). CDR3s include the opening cysteine and the closing phenylalanine or tryptophan. The D gene is left open where the match is weak. The size field is filled for only some rows; it gives once, few, many or a size class.

>TRBJ2-7|TRBD1|many|TRBV20-1
CSARDRQGTSYEQYF
TGCAGTGCTAGAGACAGACAGGGGACTTCCTACGAGCAGTACTTC
>TRBJ2-6|-|few|TRBV4-3
CASSQDPITGYGANVLTF
TGCGCCAGCAGCCAAGACCCCATAACGGGGTACGGGGCCAACGTCCTGACTTTC
>TRBJ1-2|-|many|TRBV7-2
CASSHTRSGRSLSGPGYTF
TGTGCCAGCAGCCACACTCGTTCTGGACGCAGCTTGAGTGGTCCTGGCTACACCTTC
>TRBJ2-1|-|many|TRBV20-1
CSARDPRSGDEQFF
TGCAGTGCTAGAGATCCCCGATCGGGGGATGAGCAGTTCTTC
>TRBJ2-5|-|few|TRBV19
CASSPPGREPQETQYF
TGTGCCAGTAGTCCCCCGGGCAGGGAGCCCCAAGAGACCCAGTACTTC
>TRBJ1-2|-|-|TRBV19
CASSRTLDANYGYTF
TGTGCCAGTAGCCGTACACTAGACGCTAACTATGGCTACACCTTC
>TRBJ2-1|TRBD2|few|TRBV12-3/TRBV12-4
CASSTRTSGTYNEQFF
TGTGCCAGCAGTACCAGGACTAGCGGAACCTACAATGAGCAGTTCTTC
>TRBJ2-1|-|few|TRBV11-2
CASSLARDGESYEQFF
TGTGCCAGCAGCTTAGCCCGGGACGGCGAAAGCTATGAGCAGTTCTTC
>TRBJ2-1|TRBD2|-|TRBV7-2
CASSSGLANNEQFF
TGTGCCAGCAGCTCGGGACTAGCTAACAATGAGCAGTTCTTC
>TRBJ2-7|TRBD1|-|TRBV11-2
CASSLEGTGVGEQYF
TGTGCCAGCAGCTTAGAAGGGACAGGGGTCGGGGAGCAGTACTTC
>TRBJ1-1|-|many|TRBV10-1
CASKGRRVNTEAFF
TGCGCCAGCAAGGGACGGCGAGTGAACACTGAAGCTTTCTTT
>TRBJ2-1|TRBD1|many|TRBV12-5
CASGSGQGADNEQFF
TGTGCTAGTGGCTCCGGACAGGGGGCGGACAATGAGCAGTTCTTC
>TRBJ2-7|TRBD2|many|TRBV6-5
CASGRGALPSGEQYF
TGTGCCAGCGGGCGGGGGGCTCTCCCCTCGGGCGAGCAGTACTTC
>TRBJ2-3|-|-|TRBV5-4
CASSLRRGATDTQYF
TGTGCCAGCAGCTTGAGGAGAGGGGCCACAGATACGCAGTATTTT
>TRBJ2-7|TRBD1|many|TRBV18
CASSPGTGVYEQYF
TGTGCCAGCTCACCGGGGACAGGTGTCTACGAGCAGTACTTC
>TRBJ2-5|TRBD2|few|TRBV27
CASKNLGLAGGPQETQYF
TGTGCCAGCAAGAACCTGGGACTAGCGGGGGGACCTCAAGAGACCCAGTACTTC
>TRBJ1-2|TRBD1|few|TRBV7-9
CASSLGSPGQALGYTF
TGTGCCAGCAGCTTAGGATCCCCGGGACAGGCGCTTGGCTACACCTTC
>TRBJ2-7|-|-|TRBV10-3
CAINPGTRTYEQYF
TGCGCCATCAATCCGGGGACAAGAACCTACGAGCAGTACTTC
>TRBJ1-1|-|many|TRBV5-5
CASSLISLRGWDTEAFF
TGTGCCAGCAGCTTGATTTCACTCAGGGGCTGGGACACTGAAGCTTTCTTT
>TRBJ2-7|-|-|TRBV7-6
CASSGDVLEQYF
TGTGCCAGCAGCGGGGACGTCCTCGAGCAGTACTTC
>TRBJ2-7|TRBD1|many|TRBV5-6
CASSRDRGRYEQYF
TGTGCCAGCAGCAGAGACAGGGGTCGGTACGAGCAGTACTTC
>TRBJ1-1|-|few|TRBV4-3
CASSQDTTMNTEAFF
TGCGCCAGCAGCCAAGACACTACAATGAACACTGAAGCTTTCTTT
>TRBJ2-7|-|few|TRBV7-9
CASSSTAYEQYF
TGTGCCAGCAGCTCGACAGCCTACGAGCAGTACTTC
>TRBJ1-2|-|many|TRBV2
CASSEAGLGYTF
TGTGCCAGCAGTGAAGCCGGTCTTGGCTACACCTTC
>TRBJ2-7|TRBD2|few|TRBV11-2
CASSMSGGIPYEQYF
TGTGCCAGCAGCATGAGCGGGGGGATACCCTACGAGCAGTACTTC
>TRBJ1-5|-|many|TRBV10-3
CAISGGQGFGQPQHF
TGTGCCATCAGTGGAGGCCAGGGATTTGGTCAGCCCCAGCATTTT
>TRBJ2-5|TRBD1|many|TRBV4-1
CASSRGTGGIRETQYF
TGCGCCAGCAGCCGAGGGACAGGGGGTATCAGAGAGACCCAGTACTTC
>TRBJ1-2|-|many|TRBV20-1
CSARTGNNYGYTF
TGCAGTGCCCGTACCGGGAACAACTATGGCTACACCTTC
>TRBJ1-1|TRBD1|-|TRBV4-1
CASSPGAGGRNTEAFF
TGCGCCAGCAGCCCCGGGGCAGGGGGCCGGAACACTGAAGCTTTCTTT
>TRBJ1-1|-|-|TRBV5-1
CASSSRQGAMNTEAFF
TGCGCCAGCAGCTCGAGGCAGGGAGCCATGAACACTGAAGCTTTCTTT
>TRBJ2-2|TRBD1|few|TRBV7-9
CASSLAGQGPGELFF
TGTGCCAGCAGCTTAGCCGGACAGGGGCCCGGGGAGCTGTTTTTT
>TRBJ2-7|TRBD1|many|TRBV29-1
CSATTGNEQYF
TGCAGCGCGACGACAGGGAACGAGCAGTACTTC
>TRBJ2-7|TRBD1|few|TRBV6-1
CASSTGQETYEQYF
TGTGCCAGCAGTACGGGACAGGAGACCTACGAGCAGTACTTC
>TRBJ2-7|TRBD2|many|TRBV10-3
CAISHNSGGRPGEQYF
TGTGCCATCAGTCACAATAGCGGGGGTCGCCCTGGCGAGCAGTACTTC
>TRBJ2-3|-|-|TRBV18
CASSPQEDTQYF
TGTGCCAGCTCACCCCAAGAAGATACGCAGTATTTT
>TRBJ2-7|TRBD1|many|TRBV28
CASSKETGGYEQYF
TGTGCCAGCAGTAAAGAAACAGGGGGTTACGAGCAGTACTTC
>TRBJ2-5|-|many|TRBV18
CASSPGTSQETQYF
TGTGCCAGCTCACCAGGGACATCCCAAGAGACCCAGTACTTC
>TRBJ1-2|-|many|TRBV12-3/TRBV12-4
CASSSRQTGGYTF
TGTGCCAGCAGTTCTCGACAGACTGGGGGCTACACCTTC
>TRBJ1-1|-|-|TRBV6-5
CASSYSIGGKGEAFF
TGTGCCAGCAGTTACTCGATCGGGGGGAAGGGTGAAGCTTTCTTT
>TRBJ2-3|-|many|TRBV7-3
CASSLTRVGDTATDTQYF
TGTGCCAGCAGCTTAACTCGGGTGGGGGACACAGCTACAGATACGCAGTATTTT
>TRBJ2-3|-|few|TRBV12-3/TRBV12-4
CASRGSNGDTQYF
TGTGCCAGCAGGGGCTCAAACGGAGATACGCAGTATTTT
>TRBJ2-3|-|many|TRBV10-2
CASSRSGGTDTQYF
TGCGCCAGCAGTCGGTCGGGAGGCACAGATACGCAGTATTTT
>TRBJ1-1|-|-|TRBV9
CASSVAENTEAFF
TGTGCCAGCAGCGTAGCCGAGAACACTGAAGCTTTCTTT
>TRBJ1-1|TRBD1|many|TRBV7-9
CASSGWTGPNTEAFF
TGTGCCAGCAGCGGGTGGACAGGACCGAACACTGAAGCTTTCTTT
>TRBJ1-5|-|many|TRBV20-1
CSAASLTDNQPQHF
TGCAGTGCAGCAAGCCTGACAGATAATCAGCCCCAGCATTTT
>TRBJ1-1|-|many|TRBV18
CASSPQRYTEAFF
TGTGCCAGCTCACCACAGAGATACACTGAAGCTTTCTTT
>TRBJ2-1|TRBD2|few|TRBV20-1
CSASLPGLAGAGGFF
TGCAGTGCTAGTCTACCGGGACTAGCGGGGGCCGGAGGGTTCTTC
>TRBJ2-2|TRBD1|few|TRBV20-1
CSARPGGVSGELFF
TGCAGTGCTAGGCCAGGGGGCGTGTCCGGGGAGCTGTTTTTT